Following are 27 T cell receptor beta chains from one sample sequenced in a study of cytomegalovirus exposure and HLA in healthy donors. Amplification used 60 Vbeta primers and 13 Jbeta primers. TCRdb keeps only in-frame clones here, not all; method: immunoSEQ multiplex PCR. Among about 210,000 clones listed, 82% were seen once. Sequencing was carried out using PBMCs. These receptors all stem from a man aged 35-49 years in good health and CMV-seropositive.

The gene calls are TRBV6-5 and TRBJ2-1, with 7 bases aligning to TRBD1. This CDR3 has 15 amino acids. Trimming took 5 bases from V and 6 from J; bases not matched to a gene: 10. The germline gives CDR1 MNHEY, CDR2 SVGAGI. CDR3: CASSLDRSIGNEQFF. The CDR3 DNA sequence: TGTGCCAGCAGTCTGGACAGGAGTATTGGCAATGAGCAGTTCTTC.

The CDR3 DNA follows: TGTGCCAGCAGCCGGACAGGGGGTGATCAGCCCCAGCATTTT. It yields the protein CASSRTGGDQPQHF. This sequence joins TRBV27 and TRBJ1-5, with 10 bases lining up with TRBD1. Trimming cost V 6 bases and J 5 bases; bases outside gene matches: 4. Germline V gene lookup returns CDR1 MNHEY and CDR2 SMNVEV (reference sequence). CDR3 length: 14 amino acids.

The chain uses TRBV7-9 and TRBJ2-5, with D unresolved. The J call could be wrong; TRBJ2-7 is a better fit for the DNA end. Germline V CDR1 and CDR2: SEHNR, FQNEAQ (reference sequence). The CDR3 runs 12 residues. The CDR3 spells CASSLVAYEQYF. As DNA, the CDR3 is TGTGCCAGCAGCTTAGTTGCCTACGAGCAGTACTTC.

The gene calls are TRBV28 and TRBJ1-1; D possibly corresponds to TRBD1 (5 bases). V was cut by 4 bases and J by 1 base, with 10 bases left in between. This CDR3 has 14 amino acids. Germline CDR1 reads MDHEN; CDR2 reads SYDVKM. The CDR3 nucleotides read TGTGCCAGCAGTTCCTCGGACAAGAACACTGAAGCTTTCTTT. Its protein product is CASSSSDKNTEAFF.

The CDR3 sequence is CASSYEGGRNGELFF. The DNA for the CDR3 is TGTGCCAGCAGTTACGAAGGGGGTCGTAACGGGGAGCTGTTTTTT. The chain is built from TRBV27 and TRBJ2-2, with D possibly matching TRBD1 (6 bases). Germline loops: CDR1 MNHEY, CDR2 SMNVEV (reference sequence). The CDR3 is 15 amino acids. Trimming took 4 bases from V and 7 from J, leaving 16 bases between them.

A few counts support this clone. This CDR3 is also generated by other DNA sequences in the sample. The V gene is TRBV20-1, the J gene TRBJ2-5; D ambiguous. The CDR3 is made up of 11 amino acids. The V gene lost 3 bases and the J gene lost 1 base, with 3 bases spanning the gap. Germline lookup yields CDR1 DFQATT and CDR2 SNEGSKA (reference sequence). The CDR3 spells CSASLQETQYF. CDR3 in DNA: TGCAGTGCTAGTCTCCAAGAGACCCAGTACTTC.

J is TRBJ2-7 and V is TRBV6-5, with D possibly being TRBD2 (5 bases). The V and J ends lost 8 bases and 5 bases respectively, with 16 bases between them. Germline loops: CDR1 MNHEY, CDR2 SVGAGI. The CDR3 is made up of 13 amino acids. In DNA, the CDR3 is TGTGCCAGCCGTGCCGGAGGTGGGGACGAGCAGTACTTC. Its translation is CASRAGGGDEQYF.

This clone was observed a single time. The J gene is TRBJ2-1, the V gene TRBV9; 7 nucleotides align to TRBD2. V was pared by 4 bases and J by 7 bases, with 14 bases of the junction left unmatched. The CDR3 has 16 residues. From germline, CDR1 is SGDLS and CDR2 YYNGEE. The CDR3 loop is CASSPESGKVKNEQFF. In nucleotides, the CDR3 is TGTGCCAGCAGCCCTGAGAGCGGGAAGGTGAAGAATGAGCAGTTCTTC.

CDR3 DNA sequence: TGTGCCAGCAGTCGGGACAGGGGCACCCGAGAGACCCAGTACTTC. This codes for CASSRDRGTRETQYF. V and J are TRBV2 and TRBJ2-5; 10 positions match TRBD1. In germline, CDR1 is SNHLY, CDR2 FYNNEI. This CDR3 contains 15 residues. Germline trimming cut 5 bases from V and 4 bases from J; bases unmatched to any gene: 7.

This clone was counted a single time. The chain links TRBV5-1 to TRBJ2-3; a possible D gene is TRBD1 (5 bases). The CDR3 is 13 residues long. The V and J ends lost 6 bases and 5 bases respectively, with 13 bases between them. CDR1 and CDR2 from the germline V gene are SGHRS and YFSETQ. In DNA, the CDR3 is TGCGCCAGCAACTACCAGGGATTAGATACGCAGTATTTT. Its protein product is CASNYQGLDTQYF. Complete variable domain (other parts from reference TRBV5-1 and TRBJ2-3): KAGVTQTPRYLIKTRGQQVTLSCSPISGHRSVSWYQQTPGQGLQFLFEYFSETQRNKGNFPGRFSGRQFSNSRSEMNVSTLELGDSALYLCASNYQGLDTQYFGPGTRLTVL.

A single count supports this clone. The chain uses TRBV6-4 and TRBJ2-4, with 12 nucleotides matching TRBD2. CDR3 size: 19 residues. The germline V gene encodes CDR1 MRHNA and CDR2 SNTAGT. V shed 2 bases, J shed 0 bases, and the junction held 8 bases outside the gene matches. The CDR3 reads CASSDASGRALLAKNIQYF. The CDR3 DNA sequence: TGTGCCAGCAGTGACGCTAGCGGGAGGGCTTTGTTAGCCAAAAACATTCAGTACTTC.

The chain couples TRBV4-1 to TRBJ2-1; 9 bases map to TRBD2. Germline CDR1 is MGHRA and CDR2 is YSYEKL. J was trimmed by 7 bases and V by 1 base; bases with no gene match: 8. CDR3 size: 16 residues. The CDR3 region is CASSQVAGGPVNEQFF. The CDR3 DNA sequence: TGCGCCAGCAGCCAAGTTGCGGGAGGGCCGGTTAATGAGCAGTTCTTC.

This chain links TRBV7-9 with TRBJ1-5, with a weak D call TRBD1 (5 bases). V was shortened by 5 bases and J by 5 bases, with 7 bases between the two germline ends. The CDR3 runs to 12 residues. The germline V gene encodes CDR1 SEHNR and CDR2 FQNEAQ (reference sequence). The CDR3 nucleotides are TGTGCCAGCAGCCTACAGGATCAGCCCCAGCATTTT. Amino acids: CASSLQDQPQHF. The full variable domain, completed using reference TRBV7-9 and TRBJ1-5, is DTGVSQNPRHKITKRGQNVTFRCDPISEHNRLYWYRQTLGQGPEFLTYFQNEAQLEKSRLLSDRFSAERPKGSFSTLEIQRTEQGDSAMYLCASSLQDQPQHFGDGTRLSIL.

CDR3 sequence reads: CASSPGSGTYNEQFF. Written as DNA, the CDR3 is TGTGCCAGCAGCCCCGGTAGCGGGACGTATAATGAGCAGTTCTTC. This chain links TRBV7-7 with TRBJ2-1, with 8 bases matching TRBD2. Germline V lookup: CDR1 SSHAT, CDR2 FNYEAQ (reference sequence). The CDR3 is 15 amino acids. V shed 5 bases, J shed 7 bases, and the junction held 10 bases outside the gene matches.

V is TRBV5-6 and J is TRBJ2-7, with a weak D call TRBD1 (5 bases). The germline V gene has CDR1 SGHDT and CDR2 YYEEEE. Trimming took 0 bases from V and 2 from J, leaving 12 bases between them. CDR3 length equals 15 residues. CDR3 amino acids: CASSLVDMETYEQYF. CDR3 DNA sequence: TGTGCCAGCAGCTTGGTGGACATGGAAACCTACGAGCAGTACTTC. Using reference TRBV5-6 and TRBJ2-7 for the parts outside the CDR3, the full variable domain is DAGVTQSPTHLIKTRGQQVTLRCSPKSGHDTVSWYQQALGQGPQFIFQYYEEEERQRGNFPDRFSGHQFPNYSSELNVNALLLGDSALYLCASSLVDMETYEQYFGPGTRLTVT.

The chain joins TRBV5-5 to TRBJ1-2, with 11 bases that match TRBD1. V lost 4 bases, J lost 4 bases, and 6 bases stayed unmatched. The V gene's germline CDR1 is SGHKS and CDR2 YYEKEE (reference sequence). The CDR3 is made up of 15 amino acids. The CDR3 sequence is CASSLRDRGVYGYTF. DNA of the CDR3: TGTGCCAGCAGCCTTCGGGACAGGGGGGTCTATGGCTACACCTTC.

The chain uses TRBV6-6 and TRBJ1-5, with a tentative D call TRBD1 (6 bases). V was trimmed by 4 bases and J by 7 bases, leaving 11 bases between them. The CDR3 runs to 13 residues. CDR1 and CDR2 (germline): MNHNY, SVGAGI (reference sequence). The CDR3 nucleotides read TGTGCCAGCAGTTCTACAGGGAACCAGCCCCAGCATTTT. It encodes CASSSTGNQPQHF.

The CDR3 DNA sequence: TGTGCCAGCAGCCTCCACCGGGGGGGTGACACCATATATTTT. Protein sequence: CASSLHRGGDTIYF. This chain joins TRBV6-5 and TRBJ1-3, with D perhaps matching TRBD1 (5 bases). The CDR3 contains 14 residues. Trimming left V 6 bases short and J 8 bases short, with 17 bases between. Germline assignment: CDR1 MNHEY and CDR2 SVGAGI.

There are a few counts of this clone. The sample has other DNA sequences that encode this CDR3 too. CDR3 in amino acids: CASSTEGAGYNQPQHF. In DNA, the CDR3 is TGTGCCAGCAGCACAGAAGGTGCAGGGTACAATCAGCCCCAGCATTTT. V gene TRBV5-5 combines with J gene TRBJ1-5; D possibly corresponds to TRBD1 (5 bases). V shed 4 bases and J shed 3 bases, with 17 bases lying between them. The CDR3 is 16 amino acids. Germline loops: CDR1 SGHKS, CDR2 YYEKEE (reference sequence).

The chain recombines TRBV5-6 with TRBJ1-1, with D possibly matching TRBD1 (6 bases). The V gene lost 2 bases and the J gene lost 6 bases, with 14 bases spanning the gap. The CDR3 spans 14 residues. Germline lookup yields CDR1 SGHDT and CDR2 YYEEEE. CDR3 DNA sequence: TGTGCCAGCAGCTTCCCGCAGGGGTTCGCTGAAGCTTTCTTT. Translation gives CASSFPQGFAEAFF.

In this sample, this clone turned up a few times. The chain couples TRBV25-1 to TRBJ1-2; 8 nucleotides match TRBD1. This CDR3 spans 16 amino acids. CDR1 is MGHDK, CDR2 SYGVNS, per germline. Trimming removed 7 bases from V and 6 bases from J; junction bases left unmatched: 16. CDR3 residues: CASTEGAGTGFNGYTF. The CDR3 DNA is TGTGCCAGCACCGAAGGAGCCGGGACAGGTTTTAATGGCTACACCTTC.

For the CDR3, the DNA is TGTGCCAGCAGTTTCCGGGTGCAGGGGAACACCGGGGAGCTGTTTTTT. Translating it yields CASSFRVQGNTGELFF. The gene calls are TRBV27 and TRBJ2-2, with a weak D call TRBD1 (5 bases). Looked up from germline, CDR1 is MNHEY and CDR2 is SMNVEV (reference sequence). The CDR3 runs 16 residues. V shed 3 bases and J shed 1 base, with 12 bases lying between them.

A single count supports this clone. The chain has TRBV19 and TRBJ2-1; D is perhaps TRBD2 (6 bases). The CDR3 length is 14 residues. Trimming took off 5 bases at V and 6 bases at J, with 14 bases between the two ends. In germline, CDR1 is LNHDA, CDR2 SQIVND (reference sequence). The chain's CDR3 is CASSGTLTPNEQFF. The CDR3 DNA follows: TGTGCCAGTAGTGGGACTCTCACCCCCAATGAGCAGTTCTTC.

The V gene is TRBV13, the J gene TRBJ2-3, with TRBD1 matching 10 bases. The CDR3 loop spans 15 amino acids. V dropped 7 bases and J dropped 3; count of bases not matched to a gene: 7. The germline V gene encodes CDR1 PRHDT and CDR2 FYEKMQ (reference sequence). CDR3 coding DNA: TGTGCCAGCAATTCCCGGGACAGGGGAACAGATACGCAGTATTTT. Translation: CASNSRDRGTDTQYF. Full variable domain (remainder filled in from reference TRBV13 and TRBJ2-3): AAGVIQSPRHLIKEKRETATLKCYPIPRHDTVYWYQQGPGQDPQFLISFYEKMQSDKGSIPDRFSAQQFSDYHSELNMSSLELGDSALYFCASNSRDRGTDTQYFGPGTRLTVL.

The chain couples TRBV7-9 to TRBJ2-2; the match to TRBD2 covers 8 bases. The junction had 4 bases not matched to a gene; V was cut back by 4 bases and J by 3 bases. The CDR3 covers 15 residues. In germline, CDR1 is SEHNR, CDR2 FQNEAQ (reference sequence). The CDR3, as DNA: TGTGCCAGCAGCTCACTAGCGGTTTACACCGGGGAGCTGTTTTTT. Residues: CASSSLAVYTGELFF.

The J gene is TRBJ2-5, the V gene TRBV18; 8 bases agree with TRBD1. CDR1 is KGHSH, CDR2 LQKENI, per germline. This CDR3 spans 13 amino acids. V lost 5 bases, J lost 4 bases, and 3 bases stayed unmatched. The CDR3 DNA sequence: TGTGCCAGCTCATCCGACAGGGGAGAGACCCAGTACTTC. Translated, it gives CASSSDRGETQYF. The full variable domain, rest sourced from reference TRBV18 and TRBJ2-5, is NAGVMQNPRHLVRRRGQEARLRCSPMKGHSHVYWYRQLPEEGLKFMVYLQKENIIDESGMPKERFSAEFPKEGPSILRIQQVVRGDSAAYFCASSSDRGETQYFGPGTRLLVL.

In its sample, this clone was seen once. This chain connects TRBV6-1 to TRBJ1-2; 7 positions match TRBD1. Germline V gene lookup returns CDR1 MNHNS and CDR2 SASEGT. There are 14 residues in the CDR3. The V gene end was trimmed by 3 bases and the J gene end by 2 bases; junction bases not matched to a gene: 3. The CDR3 region is CASSDLGGNYGYTF. The DNA for the CDR3 is TGTGCCAGCAGTGACTTAGGGGGCAACTATGGCTACACCTTC.